The 23 T cell receptor beta chains in this list originate from one sample, sequenced in a study of blood T cell repertoires in COVID-19. The data were produced by immunoSEQ multiplex PCR, yet TCRdb's version contains in-frame clones alone and is incomplete. Of 200,000 to 250,000 clones detected, about 86% appear once; the ten largest clones hold roughly 2.3%. The specimen sequenced was peripheral blood. These receptors were taken from a woman aged 55-69 years with acute or convalescent COVID-19.

This clone showed up just once. The chain couples TRBV2 to TRBJ1-2; weak D call: TRBD1 (6 bases). V dropped 6 bases and J dropped 5 bases, with 19 bases sitting between them. The CDR3 contains 15 residues. Germline CDR1 reads SNHLY; CDR2 reads FYNNEI. The CDR3 reads CASSVKTGTPYGYTF. CDR3 DNA: TGTGCCAGCAGCGTTAAAACCGGGACACCATATGGCTACACCTTC.

This chain joins TRBV5-4 and TRBJ1-2; TRBD1 might be the D (6 bases). Germline-derived CDR1 and CDR2 are SGHNT and YYREEE (reference sequence). Trimming shortened V by 6 bases and J by 6 bases, and 12 bases separated the two germline ends. CDR3 length equals 12 residues. CDR3 loop: CASTLTGDGYTF. CDR3 nucleotides: TGTGCCAGCACTCTGACAGGTGATGGCTACACCTTC.

The chain links TRBV29-1 to TRBJ2-7; TRBD1 matches 9 bases. The CDR3 consists of 15 residues. The J segment lost 9 bases and the V segment lost 3 bases, leaving 15 bases of the junction unmatched. Germline V gene data show CDR1 as SQVTM and CDR2 as ANQGSEA. The CDR3 sequence is CSVDTGGTGSEGQYF. CDR3 bases: TGCAGCGTTGATACCGGCGGGACAGGGTCTGAAGGGCAGTACTTC.

V and J are TRBV5-1 and TRBJ2-1, with TRBD1 as a possible D gene (6 bases). This CDR3 comprises 15 residues. In germline, CDR1 is SGHRS, CDR2 YFSETQ. V lost 0 bases to trimming and J lost 3 bases, with 10 bases between them. This chain's CDR3 is CASSLGGQYYNEQFF. As DNA, the CDR3 is TGCGCCAGCAGCTTGGGTGGACAGTACTACAATGAGCAGTTCTTC.

CDR3 DNA: TGTGCCAGCAGGTCCGGGACAGGGGAACCTTTGAGTGGTGGCTACACCTTC. Its protein is CASRSGTGEPLSGGYTF. The genes are TRBV28 and TRBJ1-2; TRBD1 matches at 10 bases. Per the germline V gene, CDR1 is MDHEN and CDR2 is SYDVKM. With 6 bases clipped from V and 7 bases from J, the junction kept 17 bases outside the gene matches. This CDR3 is 17 amino acids long.

In its sample, this clone was seen once. CDR3 in amino acids: CASSLEGGGKYGYTF. The CDR3 nucleotides are TGCGCCAGCAGCTTGGAAGGGGGAGGGAAGTATGGCTACACCTTC. The genes are TRBV5-1 and TRBJ1-2; D possibly corresponds to TRBD1 (6 bases). The CDR3 totals 15 residues. Trimming removed 0 bases from V and 5 bases from J, with 14 bases in between. From germline, CDR1 is SGHRS and CDR2 YFSETQ.

The V and J genes are TRBV24-1 and TRBJ2-3; a weak D match, TRBD2 (6 bases). The germline CDR1 and CDR2 sequences are KGHDR and SFDVKD. The CDR3 covers 16 residues. Trimming removed 3 bases from V and 5 bases from J, with 17 bases in between. For the CDR3, the DNA is TGTGCCACCAGTGATAAACCCGGGACTGGCCGAGATACGCAGTATTTT. It yields the protein CATSDKPGTGRDTQYF.

The chain uses TRBV25-1 and TRBJ2-2; 7 bases line up with TRBD2. Trimming at V came to 8 bases and at J to 2 bases, leaving 11 bases not matched to a gene. The CDR3 sequence is 16 residues long. The germline V gene encodes CDR1 MGHDK and CDR2 SYGVNS. The chain's CDR3 is CASGELGGGNTGELFF. In DNA, the CDR3 is TGTGCCAGCGGGGAATTAGGCGGGGGAAACACCGGGGAGCTGTTTTTT.

The chain employs TRBV4-2 and TRBJ1-3; 10 positions agree with TRBD1. The V segment lost 3 bases and the J segment 4 bases; nucleotides outside the gene matches: 15. Looked up from germline, CDR1 is LGHNA and CDR2 is YNFKEQ. The length of the CDR3 is 19 residues. CDR3 protein: CASSHNVGTGVLGGNTIYF. The CDR3 nucleotides are TGTGCCAGCAGCCATAATGTAGGGACAGGGGTTCTCGGAGGAAACACCATATATTTT.

The rearrangement links TRBV28 to TRBJ1-1, with D possibly TRBD1 on 6 matching bases. Trimming removed 7 bases at V and 7 bases at J, with 16 bases between. Germline CDR1 is MDHEN and CDR2 is SYDVKM. This CDR3 contains 13 residues. CDR3 in amino acids: CASTPGGLGEAFF. CDR3 nucleotide sequence: TGTGCCAGCACCCCGGGGGGGCTTGGTGAAGCTTTCTTT.

The chain couples TRBV4-2 to TRBJ1-4; no definite D call. This CDR3 contains 12 residues. V gave up 4 bases and J gave up 7 bases, with 7 bases separating them. The germline CDR1 and CDR2 sequences are LGHNA and YNFKEQ. The DNA of the CDR3 is TGTGCCAGCAGCCCCACGGTTGAAAAACTGTTTTTT. Its protein product is CASSPTVEKLFF.

The V and J genes are TRBV30 and TRBJ1-1; D not resolved. V lost 5 bases and J 0 bases, leaving 22 bases between the germline ends. Germline V lookup: CDR1 GTSNPN, CDR2 SVGIG (reference sequence). The CDR3 covers 17 residues. The CDR3 DNA follows: TGTGCCTGGGGAACTTCGTATTCGGGTGGATTGAACACTGAAGCTTTCTTT. Protein sequence: CAWGTSYSGGLNTEAFF. Full variable domain (remainder filled in from reference TRBV30 and TRBJ1-1): SQTIHQWPATLVQPVGSPLSLECTVEGTSNPNLYWYRQAAGRGLQLLFYSVGIGQISSEVPQNLSASRPQDRQFILSSKKLLLSDSGFYLCAWGTSYSGGLNTEAFFGQGTRLTVV.

The rearrangement uses TRBV5-1 and TRBJ2-2; 7 nucleotides line up with TRBD1. The CDR3 consists of 16 residues. Germline values: CDR1 SGHRS, CDR2 YFSETQ. V lost 4 bases and J lost 1; bases outside the gene matches: 7. CDR3 region: CASSPNTGVNTGELFF. The CDR3 bases are TGCGCCAGCAGCCCCAACACAGGGGTGAACACCGGGGAGCTGTTTTTT. The full variable domain, its missing parts supplied by reference TRBV5-1 and TRBJ2-2, is KAGVTQTPRYLIKTRGQQVTLSCSPISGHRSVSWYQQTPGQGLQFLFEYFSETQRNKGNFPGRFSGRQFSNSRSEMNVSTLELGDSALYLCASSPNTGVNTGELFFGEGSRLTVL.

CDR3 sequence reads: CASIGTGFYEQYF. The CDR3 DNA reads as TGTGCCAGCATAGGGACAGGGTTCTACGAGCAGTACTTC. The rearrangement joins TRBV2 to TRBJ2-7; 9 bases fit TRBD1. The CDR3 runs to 13 residues. CDR1 SNHLY and CDR2 FYNNEI come from the germline V gene. Losses at the gene ends were 7 bases for V and 3 bases for J; bases not matched to a gene: 4.

This clone was detected a few times. The chain joins TRBV6-6 to TRBJ2-2, with 10 bases aligning to TRBD1. Germline CDR1 MNHNY, CDR2 SVGAGI (reference sequence). J lost 5 bases, V lost 5 bases, and 2 bases had no gene match. CDR3 length: 14 residues. The CDR3: CASSKGQGTGELFF. The CDR3 nucleotides are TGTGCCAGCAGTAAGGGACAGGGGACCGGGGAGCTGTTTTTT.

The chain combines TRBV4-3 with TRBJ2-2; 7 bases are shared with TRBD2. Germline V gene data show CDR1 as LGHNA and CDR2 as YSLEER. J was trimmed by 4 bases and V by 1 base; bases with no gene match: 3. The length of the CDR3 is 15 residues. This CDR3 reads CASSQAGGVTGELFF. CDR3 nucleotide sequence: TGCGCCAGCAGCCAAGCGGGGGGTGTCACCGGGGAGCTGTTTTTT.

The chain uses TRBV7-9 and TRBJ2-7; a possible D gene is TRBD1 (6 bases). The CDR3 has 16 amino acids. Trimming cost V 7 bases and J 3 bases, with 22 bases left between them. The V gene's germline CDR1 is SEHNR and CDR2 FQNEAQ (reference sequence). This CDR3 is CASTKPGVGRGYEQYF. In DNA, the CDR3 is TGTGCCAGCACAAAACCCGGGGTAGGCAGGGGCTACGAGCAGTACTTC.

The J gene is TRBJ1-2, the V gene TRBV5-4; no clear D. Germline V gives CDR1 SGHNT, CDR2 YYREEE (reference sequence). CDR3 length equals 14 residues. The V and J ends lost 5 bases and 2 bases respectively, with 13 bases between them. In DNA, the CDR3 is TGTGCCAGCAGACCACCCGGCGGGAACTATGGCTACACCTTC. Translation: CASRPPGGNYGYTF. The full variable domain, in which reference TRBV5-4 and TRBJ1-2 provide the parts outside the CDR3, is ETGVTQSPTHLIKTRGQQVTLRCSSQSGHNTVSWYQQALGQGPQFIFQYYREEENGRGNFPPRFSGLQFPNYSSELNVNALELDDSALYLCASRPPGGNYGYTFGSGTRLTVV.

Only one count was recorded for this clone. The chain recombines TRBV6-5 with TRBJ1-6; D unresolved. Germline assignment: CDR1 MNHEY and CDR2 SVGAGI. The CDR3 length is 12 residues. Trimming removed 8 bases from V and 7 bases from J, with 9 bases in between. CDR3: CASRRGNSPLHF. The CDR3 DNA is TGTGCCAGCCGCCGAGGCAATTCACCCCTCCACTTT.

The rearrangement links TRBV2 to TRBJ2-1, with TRBD2 matching 9 bases. The V gene end was trimmed by 7 bases and the J gene end by 12 bases; junction bases not matched to a gene: 16. The CDR3 loop spans 15 amino acids. Germline CDR1 and CDR2: SNHLY and FYNNEI. The CDR3 is CASKSASGDSLGQFF. CDR3 nucleotide sequence: TGTGCCAGCAAGAGTGCTAGCGGGGATAGTCTCGGGCAGTTCTTC.

Here the CDR3 DNA reads TGTGCCAGCAGTGAAGATAAGGGGGCGTACACTGAAGCTTTCTTT. Its translation: CASSEDKGAYTEAFF. This chain uses TRBV6-1 with TRBJ1-1; 7 nucleotides match TRBD1. Germline assignment: CDR1 MNHNS and CDR2 SASEGT. Trimming took 1 base from V and 3 from J; bases not matched to a gene: 5. The CDR3 totals 15 residues.

This sequence joins TRBV19 and TRBJ1-5; 8 nucleotides match TRBD1. Germline trimming cut 5 bases from V and 4 bases from J; bases unmatched to any gene: 10. The V gene's germline CDR1 is LNHDA and CDR2 SQIVND (reference sequence). This CDR3 has 16 residues. The CDR3 is CASSPARGPGNQPQHF. Written as DNA, the CDR3 is TGTGCCAGTAGTCCTGCCAGGGGGCCGGGGAATCAGCCCCAGCATTTT.

The chain is built from TRBV28 and TRBJ1-1; a weak D match, TRBD1 (5 bases). Trimming stripped 6 bases from V and 0 bases from J, with 14 bases between. Germline CDR1 is MDHEN and CDR2 is SYDVKM. The CDR3 runs to 15 residues. The CDR3 loop reads CASSRIQEMNTEAFF. The CDR3 DNA reads as TGTGCCAGCAGCCGGATACAGGAAATGAACACTGAAGCTTTCTTT. The variable domain in full, with the rest retrieved from reference TRBV28 and TRBJ1-1, is DVKVTQSSRYLVKRTGEKVFLECVQDMDHENMFWYRQDPGLGLRLIYFSYDVKMKEKGDIPEGYSVSREKKERFSLILESASTNQTSMYLCASSRIQEMNTEAFFGQGTRLTVV.